The 26 T cell receptor beta chains below come from one sample, sequenced in a study of blood T cell repertoires in COVID-19. Using immunoSEQ multiplex PCR, the repertoire was profiled, and TCRdb retains in-frame clones only, with some absent. This table has around 180,000 clones, around 89% appearing once. The material sequenced was peripheral blood. These receptor sequences come from a human donor in a cohort sampled during active COVID-19.

This clone came up a few times. This chain connects TRBV6-7 to TRBJ2-5; weak D call: TRBD1 (6 bases). TRBV6-7 is known as an ORF, though its function is uncertain. Trimming left V 2 bases short and J 4 bases short, with 14 bases between. The CDR3 is 15 residues long. For the CDR3, the DNA is TGTGCCAGCAGTTACGGCAGGGGAAGGAGAGAGACCCAGTACTTC. Translating gives CASSYGRGRRETQYF.

The CDR3 DNA sequence: TGCGCCAGCAGCCCGCGTGGGGGGTACACAGATACGCAGTATTTT. This gives the protein CASSPRGGYTDTQYF. V is TRBV5-1 and J is TRBJ2-3, with D possibly matching TRBD2 (6 bases). CDR1 SGHRS and CDR2 YFSETQ come from the germline V gene. This CDR3 contains 15 residues. The ends were cut back, 4 bases at V and 2 bases at J, with 14 bases in the middle.

The rearrangement uses TRBV19 and TRBJ1-5; no definite D call. The CDR3 loop spans 13 amino acids. Germline loops: CDR1 LNHDA, CDR2 SQIVND (reference sequence). The ends were cut back, 0 bases at V and 6 bases at J, with 6 bases in the middle. CDR3 sequence reads: CASSIDRGQPQHF. The CDR3 nucleotides read TGTGCCAGTAGTATAGATCGAGGTCAGCCCCAGCATTTT.

The chain has TRBV10-2 and TRBJ2-4; tentatively, D is TRBD2 (6 bases). The germline V gene has CDR1 WSHSY and CDR2 SAAADI. Trimming removed 7 bases at V and 8 bases at J, with 15 bases between. The CDR3 is made up of 13 amino acids. The CDR3 region has the DNA TGCGCCAGCAAGGACGCTAGCGAATACATTCAGTACTTC. Its protein product is CASKDASEYIQYF.

This chain connects TRBV7-2 to TRBJ2-1, with 8 positions matching TRBD2. J was trimmed by 1 base and V by 1 base; bases with no gene match: 3. Germline V gene sequence: CDR1 SGHTA, CDR2 FQGNSA. This CDR3 spans 16 amino acids. CDR3 amino acids: CASSLGGGRSYNEQFF. The CDR3 region has the DNA TGTGCCAGCAGCTTAGGTGGCGGGAGGTCCTACAATGAGCAGTTCTTC.

V and J are TRBV5-6 and TRBJ2-5, with no clear D. Germline lookup yields CDR1 SGHDT and CDR2 YYEEEE. Trimming stripped 2 bases from V and 7 bases from J, with 12 bases between. This CDR3 contains 13 residues. As DNA, the CDR3 is TGTGCCAGCAGCTTAGGTACCCGAGGGACCCAGTACTTC. It encodes CASSLGTRGTQYF.

This clone was counted a few times. The chain joins TRBV9 to TRBJ2-1, with 9 bases identical to TRBD2. V lost 4 bases and J lost 6; bases outside the gene matches: 11. This CDR3 region has 16 residues. Germline V gene lookup returns CDR1 SGDLS and CDR2 YYNGEE. CDR3 protein: CASSLHPGLAINEQFF. The CDR3 nucleotides read TGTGCCAGCAGCCTACACCCGGGACTAGCAATCAATGAGCAGTTCTTC. The variable domain in full, completed from reference TRBV9 and TRBJ2-1, reads DSGVTQTPKHLITATGQRVTLRCSPRSGDLSVYWYQQSLDQGLQFLIQYYNGEERAKGNILERFSAQQFPDLHSELNLSSLELGDSALYFCASSLHPGLAINEQFFGPGTRLTVL.

V gene TRBV12-3 or TRBV12-4 combines with J gene TRBJ2-1, with TRBD1 matching over 7 bases. The CDR3 covers 13 residues. J gave up 10 bases and V 6 bases, and 9 bases lay outside the gene matches. CDR3 protein: CASRTGVGAEQFF. The CDR3 DNA reads TGTGCCAGCAGAACAGGGGTCGGGGCGGAGCAGTTCTTC.

The chain has TRBV4-3 and TRBJ1-5; tentative D call: TRBD1 (5 bases). There are 15 residues in the CDR3. CDR1 is LGHNA and CDR2 is YSLEER in the germline V gene. Trimming pared 0 bases from V and 7 bases from J, leaving 13 bases between. CDR3 loop: CASSQDGAGMQPQHF. CDR3 in DNA: TGCGCCAGCAGCCAAGATGGGGCAGGGATGCAGCCCCAGCATTTT.

The chain carries TRBV9 and TRBJ2-1; 7 bases are shared with TRBD1. The CDR3 extends over 15 amino acids. Germline CDR1 is SGDLS and CDR2 is YYNGEE. V dropped 0 bases and J dropped 8; count of bases not matched to a gene: 8. This CDR3 reads CASSVGGQLEHEQFF. CDR3 DNA sequence: TGTGCCAGCAGCGTAGGGGGACAGTTAGAGCATGAGCAGTTCTTC.

This clone was detected only once. CDR3 amino acids: CATSRDTAAQYF. The CDR3 nucleotides read TGTGCCACCAGCAGAGATACGGCGGCCCAGTACTTC. The gene calls are TRBV15 and TRBJ2-5; no clear D. Germline V gene lookup returns CDR1 LNHNV and CDR2 YYDKDF (reference sequence). V lost 0 bases and J lost 9, with 8 bases in between. The CDR3 runs to 12 residues.

The chain employs TRBV4-1 and TRBJ1-6; 8 bases agree with TRBD1. The CDR3 extends over 15 amino acids. The V gene's germline CDR1 is MGHRA and CDR2 YSYEKL. The ends lost 5 bases at V and 7 bases at J; junction bases unmatched: 7. CDR3 bases: TGCGCCAGCAGCTTGGGGGACAGGCCCAATTCACCCCTCCACTTT. It is translated as CASSLGDRPNSPLHF.

The genes are TRBV7-2 and TRBJ2-3, with D possibly TRBD2 on 6 matching bases. The V end was cut by 2 bases, the J end by 0 bases, with 21 bases between. CDR3 length: 19 amino acids. Germline CDR1 is SGHTA and CDR2 is FQGNSA. For the CDR3, the DNA is TGTGCCAGCAGCTTAATAGGGGTCGGTGGGGGGATTAGCACAGATACGCAGTATTTT. This translates into CASSLIGVGGGISTDTQYF.

Here the CDR3 DNA reads TGTGCCAGCAGCGCCCTGACAGTTACCTCTTACAATGAGCAGTTCTTC. It encodes CASSALTVTSYNEQFF. V and J are TRBV7-6 and TRBJ2-1, with D perhaps TRBD1 (5 bases). Germline V gives CDR1 SGHVS, CDR2 FNYEAQ. The V end lost 5 bases, the J end lost 4 bases, and 18 bases lay between the germline ends. This CDR3 spans 16 amino acids.

V and J are TRBV6-2 or TRBV6-3 and TRBJ2-7; the match to TRBD2 covers 9 bases. Germline CDR1 MNHEY, CDR2 SVGEGT. The CDR3 runs 14 residues. The junction had 1 base not matched to a gene; V was cut back by 2 bases and J by 2 bases. The CDR3 DNA reads as TGTGCCAGCAGTTACGCGGGGGGGGCCTACGAGCAGTACTTC. Translation gives CASSYAGGAYEQYF.

The chain uses TRBV10-3 and TRBJ2-2, with TRBD1 identical over 10 bases. The V segment lost 0 bases and the J segment 3 bases; nucleotides outside the gene matches: 1. This CDR3 is 16 amino acids long. CDR1 and CDR2 from the germline V gene are ENHRY and SYGVKD. CDR3 nucleotide sequence: TGTGCCATCAGTGAGTCGGGGACAGGGGACACCGGGGAGCTGTTTTTT. This sequence encodes CAISESGTGDTGELFF.

The chain is built from TRBV19 and TRBJ2-3; D is possibly TRBD2 (6 bases). CDR3 length: 13 amino acids. Trimming pared 3 bases from V and 4 bases from J, leaving 8 bases between. From germline, CDR1 is LNHDA and CDR2 SQIVND (reference sequence). In nucleotides, the CDR3 is TGTGCCAGTAGTATTTGGGGGGCAGATACGCAGTATTTT. It is translated as CASSIWGADTQYF.

The rearrangement links TRBV19 to TRBJ2-6; a weak D match, TRBD2 (5 bases). This CDR3 is 15 amino acids long. V dropped 3 bases and J dropped 0 bases, with 6 bases sitting between them. The germline V gene encodes CDR1 LNHDA and CDR2 SQIVND (reference sequence). The CDR3 nucleotides read TGTGCCAGTAGTATTGAGGGCTCTGGGGCCAACGTCCTGACTTTC. Translated, it gives CASSIEGSGANVLTF.

The V call is TRBV3-1 (or the pseudogene TRBV3-2), the J call TRBJ2-7, with D uncertain. CDR1 is LGHDT, CDR2 YNNKEL, per germline (reference sequence). V lost 0 bases and J lost 2, with 11 bases in between. The CDR3 loop spans 15 amino acids. The CDR3 DNA is TGTGCCAGCAGCCAAGATCATTTAGGAGCCTACGAGCAGTACTTC. It translates to CASSQDHLGAYEQYF.

This chain joins TRBV3-1 (or the pseudogene TRBV3-2) and TRBJ2-6, with 8 bases fitting TRBD1. J was trimmed by 4 bases and V by 1 base; bases with no gene match: 9. Germline V gives CDR1 LGHDT, CDR2 YNNKEL (reference sequence). The CDR3 has 18 residues. CDR3 sequence: CASSQGAWTGKGANVLTF. Here the CDR3 DNA reads TGTGCCAGCAGCCAAGGCGCCTGGACAGGGAAAGGGGCCAACGTCCTGACTTTC.

The genes are TRBV6-5 and TRBJ2-7, with 7 positions matching TRBD2. The CDR3 runs to 14 residues. V lost 8 bases to trimming and J lost 2 bases; unmatched junction nucleotides: 9. Germline loops: CDR1 MNHEY, CDR2 SVGAGI. The CDR3 bases are TGTGCCAGCGGAGGCGAGGGAGGGCCCTACGAGCAGTACTTC. This sequence encodes CASGGEGGPYEQYF.

The chain uses TRBV7-2 and TRBJ2-5, with 7 bases that match TRBD2. This CDR3 region has 14 residues. The ends lost 5 bases at V and 1 base at J; junction bases unmatched: 4. Germline V CDR1 and CDR2: SGHTA, FQGNSA. The CDR3 protein is CASSRSSGQETQYF. The CDR3 DNA sequence: TGTGCCAGCAGCCGTTCTAGCGGCCAAGAGACCCAGTACTTC.

The V call is TRBV28, the J call TRBJ2-7; the match to TRBD1 covers 7 bases. Trimming removed 4 bases from V and 5 bases from J; junction bases left unmatched: 11. The V gene's germline CDR1 is MDHEN and CDR2 SYDVKM. The length of the CDR3 is 15 residues. The CDR3 reads CASSSTGRVGHEQYF. DNA for the CDR3: TGTGCCAGCAGTTCGACAGGGAGAGTTGGACACGAGCAGTACTTC.

The chain links TRBV7-2 to TRBJ2-1, with TRBD2 matching over 8 bases. CDR1 SGHTA and CDR2 FQGNSA come from the germline V gene. This CDR3 is built from 17 residues. Trimming at V came to 5 bases and at J to 2 bases, leaving 11 bases not matched to a gene. This CDR3 is CASSPSSWRGAYNEQFF. CDR3 DNA sequence: TGTGCCAGCAGCCCCAGCAGTTGGCGGGGGGCCTACAATGAGCAGTTCTTC.

The chain links TRBV5-1 to TRBJ1-4; 11 nucleotides line up with TRBD1. The V gene end was trimmed by 0 bases and the J gene end by 6 bases; junction bases not matched to a gene: 7. This CDR3 has 17 amino acids. Per germline, CDR1 SGHRS and CDR2 YFSETQ. The CDR3 region is CASSLGPPGQGDEKLFF. The DNA for the CDR3 is TGCGCCAGCAGCTTGGGCCCTCCGGGACAGGGGGATGAAAAACTGTTTTTT.

This chain connects TRBV6-1 to TRBJ2-7, with 10 bases that match TRBD2. CDR3 length equals 17 residues. The V gene's germline CDR1 is MNHNS and CDR2 SASEGT. V lost 0 bases and J lost 4; bases outside the gene matches: 9. Here the CDR3 reads CASSEAATSGTLYEQYF. CDR3 DNA sequence: TGTGCCAGCAGTGAAGCCGCCACTAGCGGGACTTTATACGAGCAGTACTTC.